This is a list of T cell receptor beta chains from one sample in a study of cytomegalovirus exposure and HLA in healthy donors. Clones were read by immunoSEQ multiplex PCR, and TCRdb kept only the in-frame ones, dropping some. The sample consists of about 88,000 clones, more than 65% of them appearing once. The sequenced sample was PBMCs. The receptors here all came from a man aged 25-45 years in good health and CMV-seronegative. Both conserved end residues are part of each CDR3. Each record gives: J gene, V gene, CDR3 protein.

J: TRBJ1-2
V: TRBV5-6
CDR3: CASSLVSGTGDGYTF

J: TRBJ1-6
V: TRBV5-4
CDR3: CASSLGGEVSYNSPLHF

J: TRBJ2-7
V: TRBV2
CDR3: CASRADRGPYEQYF

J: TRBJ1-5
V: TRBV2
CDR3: CASSERTGYSNQPQHF

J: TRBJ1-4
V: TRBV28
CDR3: CASSAPPGTGVEKLFF

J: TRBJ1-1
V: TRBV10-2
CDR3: CASSNPSGTEAFF

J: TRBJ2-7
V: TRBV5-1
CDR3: CASSLAGGPYEQYF

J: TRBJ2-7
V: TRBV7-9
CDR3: CASSLDPYEQYF

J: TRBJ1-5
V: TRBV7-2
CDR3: CASGQGNQPQHF

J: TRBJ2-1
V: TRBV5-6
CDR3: CASSPGGGERPKFF

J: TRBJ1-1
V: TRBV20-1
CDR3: CSARTRPEAFF

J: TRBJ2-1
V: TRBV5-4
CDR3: CASSLGLQGQFF

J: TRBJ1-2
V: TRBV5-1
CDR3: CASSLLIGNYGYTF

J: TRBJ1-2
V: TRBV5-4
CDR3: CASSRGGSSVYTF

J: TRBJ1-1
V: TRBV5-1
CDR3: CASSTQGDTEAFF

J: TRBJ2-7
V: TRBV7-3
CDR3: CASSPGDRFYEQYF